The 27 T cell receptor beta chains presented below share a single source sample, sequenced in a study of blood T cell repertoires in COVID-19. Clones were sequenced by immunoSEQ multiplex PCR, and TCRdb holds only the in-frame ones, with some missing. The sample consists of under 200,000 clones, approximately 92% of them appearing once. Sample: peripheral blood. These TCRs come from a man aged 50 or older with acute or convalescent COVID-19.

This chain uses TRBV19 with TRBJ1-2; tentative D call: TRBD1 (6 bases). The CDR3 extends over 16 amino acids. V gave up 6 bases and J gave up 7 bases, with 24 bases separating them. Germline V gives CDR1 LNHDA, CDR2 SQIVND (reference sequence). CDR3: CASRTRQELGVRGYTF. The CDR3 nucleotides are TGTGCCAGTAGAACTAGACAGGAGCTTGGGGTTCGTGGCTACACCTTC.

The chain employs TRBV7-9 and TRBJ2-1; TRBD1 matches at 11 bases. Germline trimming cut 2 bases from V and 8 bases from J; bases unmatched to any gene: 2. This CDR3 has 14 residues. Germline lookup yields CDR1 SEHNR and CDR2 FQNEAQ (reference sequence). This chain's CDR3 is CASSLMGQGDEQFF. The CDR3 nucleotides are TGTGCCAGCAGCTTAATGGGACAGGGGGATGAGCAGTTCTTC.

The chain carries TRBV6-5 and TRBJ1-2; maybe TRBD1 (5 bases). From germline, CDR1 is MNHEY and CDR2 SVGAGI. The ends were cut back, 8 bases at V and 5 bases at J, with 12 bases in the middle. The CDR3 has 12 residues. The CDR3 sequence: CASWQGYYGYTF. The CDR3 region has the DNA TGTGCCAGCTGGCAGGGCTATTATGGCTACACCTTC.

This chain joins TRBV4-2 and TRBJ2-1, with 12 positions matching TRBD2. Germline CDR1 and CDR2: LGHNA and YNFKEQ. The CDR3 spans 17 residues. J lost 1 base, V lost 4 bases, and 5 bases had no gene match. DNA for the CDR3: TGTGCCAGCAGCCCAGGACTAGCGGGGACTTCCTACAATGAGCAGTTCTTC. Its translation is CASSPGLAGTSYNEQFF.

V usage is TRBV6-5 and J usage is TRBJ2-6; D is uncertain. Looked up from germline, CDR1 is MNHEY and CDR2 is SVGAGI. The V and J ends lost 7 bases and 1 base respectively, with 5 bases between them. The CDR3 contains 13 residues. The CDR3 nucleotides are TGTGCCAGCATTCTATCTGGGGCCAACGTCCTGACTTTC. Amino acid sequence: CASILSGANVLTF.

This sequence joins TRBV5-8 and TRBJ1-4, with 9 positions matching TRBD1. The CDR3 has 17 amino acids. From germline, CDR1 is SGHTS and CDR2 YDEGEE. V lost 4 bases and J lost 0; bases outside the gene matches: 7. CDR3 sequence: CASSLGTGLATNEKLFF. DNA of the CDR3: TGTGCCAGCAGCCTAGGGACAGGGCTCGCAACTAATGAAAAACTGTTTTTT.

A single count supports this clone. This rearrangement joins TRBV10-3 to TRBJ1-1; 8 positions match TRBD1. Germline V gives CDR1 ENHRY, CDR2 SYGVKD. The ends lost 5 bases at V and 5 bases at J; junction bases unmatched: 7. The CDR3 runs 14 residues. In DNA, the CDR3 is TGTGCCATCAGTACCGGCAGGGGGCATACTGAAGCTTTCTTT. Its translation is CAISTGRGHTEAFF.

J is TRBJ2-3 and V is TRBV7-2, with D possibly being TRBD2 (5 bases). CDR3 length: 15 residues. The germline V gene has CDR1 SGHTA and CDR2 FQGNSA. V was cut by 6 bases and J by 4 bases, with 17 bases left in between. CDR3 residues: CASSERGRRADTQYF. CDR3 bases: TGTGCCAGCAGTGAACGGGGTAGACGCGCAGATACGCAGTATTTT. Together with reference TRBV7-2 and TRBJ2-3, the CDR3 gives the full variable domain: GAGVSQSPSNKVTEKGKDVELRCDPISGHTALYWYRQSLGQGLEFLIYFQGNSAPDKSGLPSDRFSAERTGGSVSTLTIQRTQQEDSAVYLCASSERGRRADTQYFGPGTRLTVL.

The sample holds one count of this clone. The chain links TRBV19 to TRBJ1-4; the D gene is possibly TRBD1 (5 bases). V was clipped by 2 bases and J by 10 bases, with 20 bases between them. The CDR3 loop spans 16 amino acids. Per the germline V gene, CDR1 is LNHDA and CDR2 is SQIVND (reference sequence). The CDR3 reads CASSIHQGRAYGKLFF. The CDR3 coding sequence is TGTGCCAGTAGTATACATCAGGGAAGAGCCTATGGAAAACTGTTTTTT. Full variable domain (remainder filled in from reference TRBV19 and TRBJ1-4): DGGITQSPKYLFRKEGQNVTLSCEQNLNHDAMYWYRQDPGQGLRLIYYSQIVNDFQKGDIAEGYSVSREKKESFPLTVTSAQKNPTAFYLCASSIHQGRAYGKLFFGSGTQLSVL.

The chain carries TRBV29-1 and TRBJ1-2, with 7 bases identical to TRBD1. The germline V gene has CDR1 SQVTM and CDR2 ANQGSEA. This CDR3 region has 15 residues. J lost 8 bases, V lost 4 bases, and 16 bases had no gene match. The CDR3 is CSVGILTGALGGYTF. CDR3 nucleotide sequence: TGCAGCGTTGGCATACTTACAGGGGCGCTAGGAGGCTACACCTTC.

The J gene is TRBJ1-1, the V gene TRBV15; tentative D call: TRBD1 (5 bases). Trimming pared 4 bases from V and 4 bases from J, leaving 19 bases between. Germline CDR1 reads LNHNV; CDR2 reads YYDKDF (reference sequence). The CDR3 runs 16 residues. The CDR3 sequence is CATSIARRGLSTEAFF. The CDR3 nucleotides read TGTGCCACCAGCATTGCCCGTCGGGGGTTGAGCACTGAAGCTTTCTTT. The full variable domain, rest sourced from reference TRBV15 and TRBJ1-1, is DAMVIQNPRYQVTQFGKPVTLSCSQTLNHNVMYWYQQKSSQAPKLLFHYYDKDFNNEADTPDNFQSRRPNTSFCFLDIRSPGLGDTAMYLCATSIARRGLSTEAFFGQGTRLTVV.

V is TRBV28 and J is TRBJ2-6; D might be TRBD1 (6 bases). This CDR3 has 22 amino acids. Trimming removed 3 bases at V and 0 bases at J, with 27 bases between. Germline values: CDR1 MDHEN, CDR2 SYDVKM. This CDR3 is CASSFLFLPVGQNISGANVLTF. The CDR3 DNA reads as TGTGCCAGCAGTTTCTTGTTCCTACCAGTAGGACAGAACATCTCTGGGGCCAACGTCCTGACTTTC.

The sample holds one count of this clone. The chain uses TRBV13 and TRBJ2-6; TRBD1 aligns across 8 bases. CDR3 length: 16 residues. Germline V gives CDR1 PRHDT, CDR2 FYEKMQ (reference sequence). With V trimmed by 2 bases and J by 1 base, 1 base remained unmatched. In nucleotides, the CDR3 is TGTGCCAGCAGCTTACAGGGGGCGTCTGGGGCCAACGTCCTGACTTTC. It yields the protein CASSLQGASGANVLTF.

The V gene is TRBV19, the J gene TRBJ1-5; D is unclear. The CDR3 length is 13 residues. Deletions cut 6 bases from V and 0 bases from J, with 6 bases between. Germline loops: CDR1 LNHDA, CDR2 SQIVND (reference sequence). The CDR3, as DNA: TGTGCCAGTAGCCAGGATAGCAATCAGCCCCAGCATTTT. As protein: CASSQDSNQPQHF. Combining the CDR3 with reference TRBV19 and TRBJ1-5 gives the whole variable domain DGGITQSPKYLFRKEGQNVTLSCEQNLNHDAMYWYRQDPGQGLRLIYYSQIVNDFQKGDIAEGYSVSREKKESFPLTVTSAQKNPTAFYLCASSQDSNQPQHFGDGTRLSIL.

The rearrangement joins TRBV7-9 to TRBJ2-3, with 11 bases identical to TRBD2. The CDR3 runs 16 residues. CDR1 SEHNR and CDR2 FQNEAQ come from the germline V gene (reference sequence). The V gene end was trimmed by 1 base and the J gene end by 2 bases; junction bases not matched to a gene: 2. The CDR3 loop reads CASSLGTSGYTDTQYF. The DNA for the CDR3 is TGTGCCAGCAGCTTAGGGACTAGCGGGTACACAGATACGCAGTATTTT.

V is TRBV21-1 and J is TRBJ2-7; the table's D call of TRBD1 was not tested on the DNA. TRBV21-1 is a pseudogene. The CDR3 totals 17 residues. CDR3 in amino acids: CASSKERAGGTPYEQYV. The CDR3 region has the DNA TGTGCCAGCAGCAAAGAGAGGGCAGGGGGGACCCCCTACGAGCAGTACGTC.

The chain employs TRBV27 and TRBJ1-1; TRBD1 matches 7 bases. The V gene end was trimmed by 3 bases and the J gene end by 2 bases; junction bases not matched to a gene: 6. The V gene's germline CDR1 is MNHEY and CDR2 SMNVEV (reference sequence). CDR3 length: 15 residues. CDR3 loop: CASSFSTGINTEAFF. The CDR3 DNA reads as TGTGCCAGCAGTTTTTCGACAGGGATAAACACTGAAGCTTTCTTT.

This clone appeared once. The V and J genes are TRBV6-2 or TRBV6-3 and TRBJ2-2; no firm D call. Trimming stripped 6 bases from V and 5 bases from J, with 10 bases between. The germline V gene has CDR1 MNHEY and CDR2 SVGEGT. The CDR3 totals 13 residues. CDR3 DNA sequence: TGTGCCAGCAGCCAGATAGTGACCGGGGAGCTGTTTTTT. Translating it yields CASSQIVTGELFF.

The gene calls are TRBV19 and TRBJ1-4, with D unclear. V lost 4 bases and J lost 6, with 6 bases in between. Germline CDR1 LNHDA, CDR2 SQIVND (reference sequence). This CDR3 has 12 amino acids. CDR3 nucleotides: TGTGCCAGTAGTACTCCTTATGAAAAACTGTTTTTT. It is translated as CASSTPYEKLFF.

This clone was recorded only once. The genes are TRBV5-4 and TRBJ2-1, with 9 bases that match TRBD2. CDR3 length: 15 amino acids. Germline assignment: CDR1 SGHNT and CDR2 YYREEE (reference sequence). V dropped 4 bases and J dropped 5; count of bases not matched to a gene: 7. In DNA form, the CDR3 reads TGTGCCAGCAGCCTAATAGCGGGGGTCGACAATGAGCAGTTCTTC. It specifies CASSLIAGVDNEQFF. Complete variable domain (other parts from reference TRBV5-4 and TRBJ2-1): ETGVTQSPTHLIKTRGQQVTLRCSSQSGHNTVSWYQQALGQGPQFIFQYYREEENGRGNFPPRFSGLQFPNYSSELNVNALELDDSALYLCASSLIAGVDNEQFFGPGTRLTVL.

The chain has TRBV7-9 and TRBJ2-6; tentative D call: TRBD2 (6 bases). V was clipped by 5 bases and J by 1 base, with 12 bases between them. This CDR3 region has 16 residues. Germline CDR1 and CDR2: SEHNR and FQNEAQ (reference sequence). CDR3 nucleotides: TGTGCCAGCAGCGTTCTGGGGGGTTCTGGGGCCAACGTCCTGACTTTC. Translated: CASSVLGGSGANVLTF. Looking up the rest from reference TRBV7-9 and TRBJ2-6 gives the full variable domain: DTGVSQNPRHKITKRGQNVTFRCDPISEHNRLYWYRQTLGQGPEFLTYFQNEAQLEKSRLLSDRFSAERPKGSFSTLEIQRTEQGDSAMYLCASSVLGGSGANVLTFGAGSRLTVL.

This rearrangement joins TRBV7-9 to TRBJ2-3; 8 bases match TRBD1. CDR1 is SEHNR and CDR2 is FQNEAQ in the germline V gene (reference sequence). Trimming at V came to 4 bases and at J to 4 bases, leaving 4 bases not matched to a gene. The CDR3 is made up of 14 amino acids. CDR3 protein: CASSSDREADTQYF. The CDR3 bases are TGTGCCAGCAGCTCGGACAGGGAGGCAGATACGCAGTATTTT.

The DNA of the CDR3 is TGCAGCGGGGGGGGTTCCGCCGGGGCTTTCTTT. It translates to CSGGGSAGAFF. The chain recombines TRBV29-1 with TRBJ1-1; D possibly corresponds to TRBD1 (5 bases). Trimming left V 7 bases short and J 11 bases short, with 17 bases between. CDR3 length: 11 residues. Germline loops: CDR1 SQVTM, CDR2 ANQGSEA.

The chain uses TRBV19 and TRBJ1-5; TRBD1 aligns across 9 bases. The CDR3 sequence is 15 residues long. After removal of 3 bases from V and 3 bases from J, the junction contained 3 bases not matched to a gene. The V gene's germline CDR1 is LNHDA and CDR2 SQIVND (reference sequence). In DNA, the CDR3 is TGTGCCAGTAGTATTGGGACAGGGAACAATCAGCCCCAGCATTTT. It codes for CASSIGTGNNQPQHF. Full variable domain (missing parts from reference TRBV19 and TRBJ1-5): DGGITQSPKYLFRKEGQNVTLSCEQNLNHDAMYWYRQDPGQGLRLIYYSQIVNDFQKGDIAEGYSVSREKKESFPLTVTSAQKNPTAFYLCASSIGTGNNQPQHFGDGTRLSIL.

J is TRBJ1-2 and V is TRBV5-1; tentative D call: TRBD1 (5 bases). The CDR3 spans 14 residues. Germline assignment: CDR1 SGHRS and CDR2 YFSETQ. With 4 bases removed from V and 4 bases from J, the gap between germline ends came to 14 bases. The CDR3 region is CASSRTDSSYGYTF. In DNA form, the CDR3 reads TGCGCCAGCAGCCGAACAGACAGTTCCTATGGCTACACCTTC. The variable domain in full, completed from reference TRBV5-1 and TRBJ1-2, reads KAGVTQTPRYLIKTRGQQVTLSCSPISGHRSVSWYQQTPGQGLQFLFEYFSETQRNKGNFPGRFSGRQFSNSRSEMNVSTLELGDSALYLCASSRTDSSYGYTFGSGTRLTVV.

The genes are TRBV19 and TRBJ1-2, with 8 bases aligning to TRBD1. The CDR3 consists of 15 residues. The germline V gene has CDR1 LNHDA and CDR2 SQIVND (reference sequence). V gave up 1 base and J gave up 7 bases; unmatched junction bases: 8. CDR3 DNA: TGTGCCAGTAGTATAGTCTTGACAGGGGTGCCTGGCTACACCTTC. It yields the protein CASSIVLTGVPGYTF. The entire variable domain, with the rest obtained from reference TRBV19 and TRBJ1-2, is as follows: DGGITQSPKYLFRKEGQNVTLSCEQNLNHDAMYWYRQDPGQGLRLIYYSQIVNDFQKGDIAEGYSVSREKKESFPLTVTSAQKNPTAFYLCASSIVLTGVPGYTFGSGTRLTVV.

The rearrangement joins TRBV25-1 to TRBJ1-1; no firm D call. V lost 5 bases and J lost 1, with 11 bases in between. The CDR3 spans 14 residues. CDR1 and CDR2 (germline): MGHDK, SYGVNS. The CDR3 nucleotides read TGTGCCAGCAGTTACGCCGGGTGGAACACTGAAGCTTTCTTT. Translated: CASSYAGWNTEAFF.